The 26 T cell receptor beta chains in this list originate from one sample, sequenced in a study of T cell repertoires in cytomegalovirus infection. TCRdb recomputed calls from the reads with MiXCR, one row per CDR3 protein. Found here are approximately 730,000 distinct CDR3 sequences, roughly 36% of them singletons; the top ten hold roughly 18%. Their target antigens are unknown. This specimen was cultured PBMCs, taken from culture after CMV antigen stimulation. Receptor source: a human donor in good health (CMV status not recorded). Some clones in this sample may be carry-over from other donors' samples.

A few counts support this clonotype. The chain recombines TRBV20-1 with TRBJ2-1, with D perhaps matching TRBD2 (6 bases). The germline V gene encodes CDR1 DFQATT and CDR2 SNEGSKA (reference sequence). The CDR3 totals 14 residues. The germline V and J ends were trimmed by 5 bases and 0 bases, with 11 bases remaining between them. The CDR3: CSAAGTRSYNEQFF. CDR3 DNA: TGCAGTGCTGCCGGGACTCGCTCCTACAATGAGCAGTTCTTC.

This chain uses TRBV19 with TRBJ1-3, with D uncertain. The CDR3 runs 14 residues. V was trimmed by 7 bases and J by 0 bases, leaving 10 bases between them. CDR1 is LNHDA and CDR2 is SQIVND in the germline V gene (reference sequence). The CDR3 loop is CASKPASSGNTIYF. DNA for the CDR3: TGTGCCAGTAAACCCGCGAGCTCTGGAAACACCATATATTTT.

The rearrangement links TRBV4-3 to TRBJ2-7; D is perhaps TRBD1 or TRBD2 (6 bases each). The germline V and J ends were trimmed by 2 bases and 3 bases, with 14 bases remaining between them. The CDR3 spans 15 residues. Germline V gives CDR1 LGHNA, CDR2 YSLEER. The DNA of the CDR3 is TGCGCCAGCAGCCAATCTCAGGGGACTGACTACGAGCAGTACTTC. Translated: CASSQSQGTDYEQYF.

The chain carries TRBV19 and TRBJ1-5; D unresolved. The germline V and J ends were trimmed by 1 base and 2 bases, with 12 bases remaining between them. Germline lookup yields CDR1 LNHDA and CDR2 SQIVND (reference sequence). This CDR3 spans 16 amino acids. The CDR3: CASSIGAGSGNQPQHF. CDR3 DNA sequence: TGTGCCAGTAGTATAGGGGCAGGTTCTGGCAATCAGCCCCAGCATTTT. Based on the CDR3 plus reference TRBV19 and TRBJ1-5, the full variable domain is DGGITQSPKYLFRKEGQNVTLSCEQNLNHDAMYWYRQDPGQGLRLIYYSQIVNDFQKGDIAEGYSVSREKKESFPLTVTSAQKNPTAFYLCASSIGAGSGNQPQHFGDGTRLSIL.

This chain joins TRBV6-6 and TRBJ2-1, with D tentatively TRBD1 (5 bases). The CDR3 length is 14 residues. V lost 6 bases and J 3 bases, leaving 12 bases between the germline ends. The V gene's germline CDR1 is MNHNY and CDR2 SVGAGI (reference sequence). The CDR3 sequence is CASSPLDSYNEQFF. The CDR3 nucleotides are TGTGCCAGCAGCCCCCTTGACAGCTACAATGAGCAGTTCTTC.

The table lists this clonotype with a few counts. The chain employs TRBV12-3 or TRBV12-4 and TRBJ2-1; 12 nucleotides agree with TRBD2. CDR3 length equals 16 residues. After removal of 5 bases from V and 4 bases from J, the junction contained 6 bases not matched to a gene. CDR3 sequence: CASSPRLAGAYNEQFF. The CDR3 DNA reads TGTGCCAGCAGTCCCCGACTAGCGGGGGCTTACAATGAGCAGTTCTTC.

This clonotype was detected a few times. The CDR3 nucleotides are TGTGCCAGCAGCTCCGACAGGGAGGGGCCATACTACGAGCAGTACTTC. Translated, it gives CASSSDREGPYYEQYF. The chain employs TRBV7-6 and TRBJ2-7; D is perhaps TRBD1 or TRBD2 (7 bases each). The CDR3 sequence is 16 residues long. Germline lookup yields CDR1 SGHVS and CDR2 FNYEAQ. V was shortened by 4 bases and J by 3 bases, with 19 bases between the two germline ends.

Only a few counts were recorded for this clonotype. This CDR3 is CASSLTSGRGHEQFF. In nucleotides, the CDR3 is TGTGCCAGCAGCTTAACGAGCGGGAGGGGCCATGAGCAGTTCTTC. This sequence joins TRBV7-6 and TRBJ2-1; 10 positions agree with TRBD2. This CDR3 has 15 residues. Trimming at V came to 2 bases and at J to 8 bases, leaving 6 bases not matched to a gene. Germline CDR1 reads SGHVS; CDR2 reads FNYEAQ. Together with reference TRBV7-6 and TRBJ2-1, the CDR3 gives the full variable domain: GAGVSQSPRYKVTKRGQDVALRCDPISGHVSLYWYRQALGQGPEFLTYFNYEAQQDKSGLPNDRFSAERPEGSISTLTIQRTEQRDSAMYRCASSLTSGRGHEQFFGPGTRLTVL.

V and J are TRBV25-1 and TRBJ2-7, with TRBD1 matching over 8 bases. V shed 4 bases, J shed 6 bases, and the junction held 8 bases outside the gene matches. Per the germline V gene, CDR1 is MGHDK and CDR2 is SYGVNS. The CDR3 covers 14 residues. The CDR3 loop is CASSGRDRRGEQYF. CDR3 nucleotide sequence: TGTGCCAGCAGTGGTCGGGACAGGCGAGGCGAGCAGTACTTC.

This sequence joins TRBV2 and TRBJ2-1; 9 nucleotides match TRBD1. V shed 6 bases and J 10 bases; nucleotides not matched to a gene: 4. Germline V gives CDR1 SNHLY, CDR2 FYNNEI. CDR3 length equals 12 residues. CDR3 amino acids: CASRTGGWEQFF. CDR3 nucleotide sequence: TGTGCCAGCAGAACAGGGGGCTGGGAGCAGTTCTTC. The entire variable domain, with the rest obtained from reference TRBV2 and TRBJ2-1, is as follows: EPEVTQTPSHQVTQMGQEVILRCVPISNHLYFYWYRQILGQKVEFLVSFYNNEISEKSEIFDDQFSVERPDGSNFTLKIRSTKLEDSAMYFCASRTGGWEQFFGPGTRLTVL.

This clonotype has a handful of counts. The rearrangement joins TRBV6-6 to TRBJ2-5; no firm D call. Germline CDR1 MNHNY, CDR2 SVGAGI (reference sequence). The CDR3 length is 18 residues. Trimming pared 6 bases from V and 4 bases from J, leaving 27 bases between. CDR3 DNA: TGTGCCAGCAGCCCATATACGGATATAAAAGAACGGCGAGAGACCCAGTACTTC. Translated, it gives CASSPYTDIKERRETQYF.

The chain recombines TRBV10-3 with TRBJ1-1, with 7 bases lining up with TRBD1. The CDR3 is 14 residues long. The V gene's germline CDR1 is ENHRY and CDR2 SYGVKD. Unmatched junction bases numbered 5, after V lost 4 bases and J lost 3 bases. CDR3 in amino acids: CAISALTGDTEAFF. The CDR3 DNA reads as TGTGCCATCAGTGCGCTAACAGGGGACACTGAAGCTTTCTTT.

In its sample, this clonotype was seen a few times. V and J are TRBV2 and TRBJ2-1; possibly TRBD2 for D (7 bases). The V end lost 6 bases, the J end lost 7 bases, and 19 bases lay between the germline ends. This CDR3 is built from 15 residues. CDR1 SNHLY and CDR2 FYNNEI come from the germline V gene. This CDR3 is CASRLIQGGGNEQFF. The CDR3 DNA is TGTGCCAGCAGATTAATCCAAGGGGGGGGTAATGAGCAGTTCTTC.

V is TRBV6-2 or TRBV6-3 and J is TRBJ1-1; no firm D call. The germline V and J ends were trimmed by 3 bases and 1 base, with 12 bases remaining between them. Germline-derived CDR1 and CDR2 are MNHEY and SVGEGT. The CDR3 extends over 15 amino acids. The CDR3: CASSYAQAKNTEAFF. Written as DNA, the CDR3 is TGTGCCAGCAGTTATGCGCAGGCGAAGAACACTGAAGCTTTCTTT.

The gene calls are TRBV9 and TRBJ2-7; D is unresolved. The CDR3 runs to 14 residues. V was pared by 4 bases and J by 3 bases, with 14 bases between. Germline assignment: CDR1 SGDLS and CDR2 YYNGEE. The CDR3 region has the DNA TGTGCCAGCAGCCCCGGCCCGGAACTCTACGAGCAGTACTTC. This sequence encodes CASSPGPELYEQYF.

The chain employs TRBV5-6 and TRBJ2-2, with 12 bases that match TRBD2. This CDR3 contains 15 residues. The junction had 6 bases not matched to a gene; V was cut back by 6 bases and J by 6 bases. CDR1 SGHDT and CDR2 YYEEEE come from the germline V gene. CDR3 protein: CASTGLAGSAGELFF. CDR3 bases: TGTGCCAGCACCGGACTAGCGGGGTCTGCCGGGGAGCTGTTTTTT. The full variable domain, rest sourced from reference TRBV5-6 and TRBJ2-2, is DAGVTQSPTHLIKTRGQQVTLRCSPKSGHDTVSWYQQALGQGPQFIFQYYEEEERQRGNFPDRFSGHQFPNYSSELNVNALLLGDSALYLCASTGLAGSAGELFFGEGSRLTVL.

CDR3 bases: TGTGCCAGCAGCCAAAATGGGATGGGGGGCACTGAAGCTTTCTTT. Its translation: CASSQNGMGGTEAFF. This chain joins TRBV3-1 and TRBJ1-1; D is perhaps TRBD1 (5 bases). V lost 2 bases, J lost 4 bases, and 14 bases lay in between. CDR1 and CDR2 from the germline V gene are LGHDT and YNNKEL (reference sequence). This CDR3 has 15 amino acids.

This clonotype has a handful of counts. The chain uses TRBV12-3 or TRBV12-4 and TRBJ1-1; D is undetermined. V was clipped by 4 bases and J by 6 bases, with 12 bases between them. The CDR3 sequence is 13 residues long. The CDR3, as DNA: TGTGCCAGCAGTTCACGGAGGTTGGCTGAAGCTTTCTTT. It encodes CASSSRRLAEAFF.

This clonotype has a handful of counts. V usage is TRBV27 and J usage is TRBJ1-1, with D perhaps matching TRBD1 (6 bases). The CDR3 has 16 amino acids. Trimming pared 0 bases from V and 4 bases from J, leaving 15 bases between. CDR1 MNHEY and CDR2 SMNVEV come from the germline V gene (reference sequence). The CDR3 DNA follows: TGTGCCAGCAGTTTATCTCCCCGACGAGGGGGCACTGAAGCTTTCTTT. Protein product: CASSLSPRRGGTEAFF.

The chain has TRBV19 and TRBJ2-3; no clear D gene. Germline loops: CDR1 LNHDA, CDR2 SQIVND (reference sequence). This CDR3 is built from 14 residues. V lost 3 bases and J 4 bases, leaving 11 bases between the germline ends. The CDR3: CASSMDWGSDTQYF. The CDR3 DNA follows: TGTGCCAGTAGTATGGATTGGGGATCAGATACGCAGTATTTT.

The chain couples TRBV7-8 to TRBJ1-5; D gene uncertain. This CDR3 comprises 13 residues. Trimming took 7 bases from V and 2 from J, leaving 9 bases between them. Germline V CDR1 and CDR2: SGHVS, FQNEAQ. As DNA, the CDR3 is TGTGCCAGCAACGGTGGGGGCAATCAGCCCCAGCATTTT. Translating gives CASNGGGNQPQHF.

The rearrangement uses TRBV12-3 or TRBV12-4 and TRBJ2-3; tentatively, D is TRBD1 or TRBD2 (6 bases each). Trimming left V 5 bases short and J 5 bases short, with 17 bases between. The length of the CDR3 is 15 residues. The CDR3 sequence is CASSPRGPRGDTQYF. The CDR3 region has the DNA TGTGCCAGCAGTCCACGGGGGCCCCGGGGAGATACGCAGTATTTT.

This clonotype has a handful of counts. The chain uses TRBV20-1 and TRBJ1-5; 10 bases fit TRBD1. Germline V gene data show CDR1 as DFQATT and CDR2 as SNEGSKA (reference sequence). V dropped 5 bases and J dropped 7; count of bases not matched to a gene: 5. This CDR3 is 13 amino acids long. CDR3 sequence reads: CSAGDRGGQPQHF. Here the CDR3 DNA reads TGCAGTGCTGGGGACAGGGGAGGCCAGCCCCAGCATTTT.

The CDR3 DNA reads as TGTGCCAGCAGCCCGCCCATGGGGTCGGTCCGCGGGTGGGAGACCCAGTACTTC. Amino acids: CASSPPMGSVRGWETQYF. This rearrangement joins TRBV7-9 to TRBJ2-5; a weak D match, TRBD2 (5 bases). V lost 5 bases and J 5 bases, leaving 27 bases between the germline ends. In germline, CDR1 is SEHNR, CDR2 FQNEAQ (reference sequence). This CDR3 has 18 amino acids.

CDR3 residues: CASSWRRDTEAFF. In nucleotides, the CDR3 is TGCGCCAGCAGCTGGCGGCGGGACACTGAAGCTTTCTTT. V gene TRBV5-1 combines with J gene TRBJ1-1; no definite D call. The CDR3 has 13 residues. The germline V gene encodes CDR1 SGHRS and CDR2 YFSETQ. Trimming stripped 3 bases from V and 3 bases from J, with 9 bases between.

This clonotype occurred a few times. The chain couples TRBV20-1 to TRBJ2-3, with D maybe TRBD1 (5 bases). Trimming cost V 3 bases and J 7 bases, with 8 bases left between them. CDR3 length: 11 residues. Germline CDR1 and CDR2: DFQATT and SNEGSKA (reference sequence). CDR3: CSASLGHTQYF. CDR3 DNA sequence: TGCAGTGCTAGTTTGGGGCATACGCAGTATTTT.